This T cell receptor beta chain was profiled in a study of identical twins. V shed 5 bases and J shed 14 bases, with 20 bases lying between them. This CDR3 spans 13 amino acids. Germline CDR1 reads SGHTA; CDR2 reads FQGNSA. TCRdb processed the 5' RACE reads anew with MiXCR; each CDR3 protein has one entry. The data hold over 500,000 distinct CDR3 sequences, with roughly a fifth observed a single time. This sample was shared with a second study, whose subject was T cells expressing NK-cell markers.

Sequencing used CD4+ T cells sorted from blood. The chain employs TRBV7-2 and TRBJ2-3; D tentatively reads TRBD1 or TRBD2 (6 bases each). This receptor was identified in a young woman in good health. CDR3 sequence (DNA): TGTGCCAGCAGCACCGGAGGGGGATTTGAGCGGTATTTT. Protein sequence: CASSTGGGFERYF.